The clone carrying this TCR beta chain was detected ten times or more. The antigen is not known. This specimen belongs to a study of T cell repertoires in cytomegalovirus infection. Study details: Through public TCR beta signatures, both CMV infection and matching HLA type were indicated. General study results and limits: CMV-specific HLA-C-restricted TCR beta clonotypes dominated the ex vivo response. Totalled public TCR beta family frequency picked out people who carried CMV plus the relevant HLA.

V dropped 5 bases and J dropped 3; count of bases not matched to a gene: 9. The CDR3 is made up of 15 amino acids. The germline gives CDR1 SGHVS, CDR2 FQNEAQ. MiXCR was run by TCRdb on the reads, yielding one entry per CDR3 protein. The sample has some 230,000 distinct CDR3 sequences, 22% seen once. Sequenced input: CD8+ T cells from PBMCs. The clonotype originates from a human donor in good health (CMV status not recorded). Some clones in this sample may be carry-over from other donors' samples. This chain connects TRBV7-8 to TRBJ2-7, with 8 bases identical to TRBD2. For the CDR3, the DNA is TGTGCCAGCAGCCCCCAAACGGGGGGGGTCTACGAGCAGTACTTC. The encoded protein is CASSPQTGGVYEQYF. The full variable domain, with the rest looked up from reference TRBV7-8 and TRBJ2-7, is GAGVSQSPRYKVAKRGQDVALRCDPISGHVSLFWYQQALGQGPEFLTYFQNEAQLDKSGLPSDRFFAERPEGSVSTLKIQRTQQEDSAVYLCASSPQTGGVYEQYFGPGTRLTVT.